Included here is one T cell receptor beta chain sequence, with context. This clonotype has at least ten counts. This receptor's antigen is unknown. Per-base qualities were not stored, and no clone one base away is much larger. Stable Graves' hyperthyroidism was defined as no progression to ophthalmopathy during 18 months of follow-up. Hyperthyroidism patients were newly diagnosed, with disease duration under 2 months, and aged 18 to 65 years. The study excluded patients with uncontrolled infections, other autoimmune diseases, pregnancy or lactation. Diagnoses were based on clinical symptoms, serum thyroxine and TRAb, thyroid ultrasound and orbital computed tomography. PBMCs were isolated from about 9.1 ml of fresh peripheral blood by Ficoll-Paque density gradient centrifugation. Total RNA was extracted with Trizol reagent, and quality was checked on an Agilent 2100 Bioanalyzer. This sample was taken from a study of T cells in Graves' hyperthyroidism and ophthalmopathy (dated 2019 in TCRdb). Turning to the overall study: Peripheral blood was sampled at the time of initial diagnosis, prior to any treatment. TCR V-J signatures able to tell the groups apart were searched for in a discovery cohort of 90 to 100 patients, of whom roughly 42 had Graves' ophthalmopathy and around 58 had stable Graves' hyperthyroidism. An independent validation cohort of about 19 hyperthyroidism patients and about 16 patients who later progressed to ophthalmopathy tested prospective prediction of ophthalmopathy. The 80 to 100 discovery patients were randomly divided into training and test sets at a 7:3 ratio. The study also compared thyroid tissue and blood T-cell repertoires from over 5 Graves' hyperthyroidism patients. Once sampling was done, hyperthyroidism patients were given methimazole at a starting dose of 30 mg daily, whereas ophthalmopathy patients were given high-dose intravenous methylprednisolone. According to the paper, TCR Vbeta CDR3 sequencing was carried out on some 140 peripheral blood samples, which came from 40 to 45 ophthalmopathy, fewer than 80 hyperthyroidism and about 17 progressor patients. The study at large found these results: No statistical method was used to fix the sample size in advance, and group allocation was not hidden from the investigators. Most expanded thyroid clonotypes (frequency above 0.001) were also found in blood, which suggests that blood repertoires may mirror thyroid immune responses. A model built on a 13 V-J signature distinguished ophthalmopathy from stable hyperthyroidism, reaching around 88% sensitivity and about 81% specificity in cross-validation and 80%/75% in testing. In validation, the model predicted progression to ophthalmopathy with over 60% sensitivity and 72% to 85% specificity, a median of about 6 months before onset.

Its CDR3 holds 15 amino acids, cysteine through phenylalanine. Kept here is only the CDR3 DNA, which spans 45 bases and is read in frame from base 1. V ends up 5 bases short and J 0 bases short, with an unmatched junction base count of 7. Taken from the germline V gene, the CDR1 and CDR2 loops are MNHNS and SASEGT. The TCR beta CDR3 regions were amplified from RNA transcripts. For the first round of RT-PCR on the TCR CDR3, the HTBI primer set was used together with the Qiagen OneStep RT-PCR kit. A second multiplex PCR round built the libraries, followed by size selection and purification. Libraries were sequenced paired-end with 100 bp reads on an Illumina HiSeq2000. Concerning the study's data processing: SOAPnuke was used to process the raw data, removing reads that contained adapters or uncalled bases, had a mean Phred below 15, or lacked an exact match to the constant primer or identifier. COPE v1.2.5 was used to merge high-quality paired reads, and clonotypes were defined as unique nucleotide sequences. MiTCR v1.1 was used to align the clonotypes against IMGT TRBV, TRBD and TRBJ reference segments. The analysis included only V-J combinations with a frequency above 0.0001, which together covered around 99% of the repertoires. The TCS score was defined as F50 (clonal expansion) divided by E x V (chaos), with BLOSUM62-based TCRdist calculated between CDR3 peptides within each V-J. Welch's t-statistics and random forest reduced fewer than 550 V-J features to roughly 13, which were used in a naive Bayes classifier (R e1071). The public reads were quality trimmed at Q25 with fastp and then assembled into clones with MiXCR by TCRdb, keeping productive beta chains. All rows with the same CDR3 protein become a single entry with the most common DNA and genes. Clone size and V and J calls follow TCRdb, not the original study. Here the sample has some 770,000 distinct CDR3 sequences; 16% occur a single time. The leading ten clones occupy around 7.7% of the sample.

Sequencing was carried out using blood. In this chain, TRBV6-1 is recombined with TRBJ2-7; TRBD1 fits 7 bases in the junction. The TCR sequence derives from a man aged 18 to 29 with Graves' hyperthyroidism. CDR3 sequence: CASSRQGVSSYEQYF. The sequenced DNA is TGTGCCAGCAGTCGGCAGGGGGTAAGCTCCTACGAGCAGTACTTC.